This T cell receptor (beta chain) is from a study of blood T cell repertoires in COVID-19. As for the study in general: The samples span acute and convalescent COVID-19 from the United States, Italy and Spain. From T cells, B-cell-depleted T cells, or PBMCs came the material, which was cDNA or gDNA.

Germline CDR1 and CDR2: LNHDA and SQIVND (reference sequence). CDR3 length: 15 amino acids. With 1 base removed from V and 1 base from J, the gap between germline ends came to 7 bases. The authors' processing: Estimated nucleated cell counts came from reference gene primer amplification. Produced via immunoSEQ multiplex PCR; TCRdb's table is partial and in-frame only. Clone size and V and J calls were adopted from that table, with D and trimming inferred from the DNA. The repertoire includes roughly 200,000 clones, 90% of them detected once, and approximately 0.5% sits in the top ten. Material: peripheral blood. V gene TRBV19 combines with J gene TRBJ2-2; D call uncertain. The sequence came from a man between 50 and 59 years old with acute or convalescent COVID-19. The CDR3 loop is CASSIGAGNTGELFF. CDR3 DNA sequence: TGTGCCAGTAGTATAGGCGCCGGGAACACCGGGGAGCTGTTTTTT.